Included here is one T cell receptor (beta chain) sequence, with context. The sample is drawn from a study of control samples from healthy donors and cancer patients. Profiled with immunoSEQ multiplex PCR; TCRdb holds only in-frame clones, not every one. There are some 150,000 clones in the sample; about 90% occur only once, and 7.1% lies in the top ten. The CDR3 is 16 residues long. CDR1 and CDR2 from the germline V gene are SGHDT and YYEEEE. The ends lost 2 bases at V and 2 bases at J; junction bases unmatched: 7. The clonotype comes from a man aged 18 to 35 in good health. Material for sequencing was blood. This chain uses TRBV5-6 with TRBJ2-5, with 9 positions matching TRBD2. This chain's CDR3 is CASSLGSGGFQETQYF. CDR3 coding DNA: TGTGCCAGCAGCTTAGGTAGCGGGGGATTTCAAGAGACCCAGTACTTC.